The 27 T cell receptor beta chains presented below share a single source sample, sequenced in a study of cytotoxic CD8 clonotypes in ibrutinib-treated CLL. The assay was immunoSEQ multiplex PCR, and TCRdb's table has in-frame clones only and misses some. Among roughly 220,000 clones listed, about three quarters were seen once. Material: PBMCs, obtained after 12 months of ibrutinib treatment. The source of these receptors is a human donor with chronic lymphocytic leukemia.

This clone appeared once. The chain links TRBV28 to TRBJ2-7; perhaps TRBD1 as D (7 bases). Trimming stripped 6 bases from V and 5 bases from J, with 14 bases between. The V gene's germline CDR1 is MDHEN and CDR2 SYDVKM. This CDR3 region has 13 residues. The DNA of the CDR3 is TGTGCCAGCAGAGAGGAGGGGGCCGACGAGCAGTACTTC. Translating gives CASREEGADEQYF.

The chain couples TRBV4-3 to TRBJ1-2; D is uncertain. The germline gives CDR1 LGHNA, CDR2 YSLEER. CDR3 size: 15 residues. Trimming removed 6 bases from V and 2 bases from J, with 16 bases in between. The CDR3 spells CASRKTGILNYGYTF. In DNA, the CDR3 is TGCGCCAGCAGAAAAACGGGAATTCTGAACTATGGCTACACCTTC.

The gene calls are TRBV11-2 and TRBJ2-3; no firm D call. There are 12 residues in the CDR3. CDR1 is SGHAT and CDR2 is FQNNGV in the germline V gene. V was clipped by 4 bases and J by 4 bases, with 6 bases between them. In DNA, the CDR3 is TGTGCCAGCAGCTCCGCAGCAGATACGCAGTATTTT. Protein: CASSSAADTQYF.

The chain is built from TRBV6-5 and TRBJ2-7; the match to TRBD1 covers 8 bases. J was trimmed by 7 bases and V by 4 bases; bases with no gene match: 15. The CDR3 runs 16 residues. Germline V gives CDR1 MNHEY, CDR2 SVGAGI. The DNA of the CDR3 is TGTGCCAGCAGTTCATACTCTGGACAGGGCTTGCGGGAGCAGTACTTC. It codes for CASSSYSGQGLREQYF.

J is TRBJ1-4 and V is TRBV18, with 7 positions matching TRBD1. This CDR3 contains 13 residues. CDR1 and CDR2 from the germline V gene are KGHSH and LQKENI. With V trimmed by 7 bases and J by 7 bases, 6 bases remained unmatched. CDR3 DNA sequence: TGTGCCAGCTACAGGGGATCAGGTGAAAAACTGTTTTTT. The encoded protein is CASYRGSGEKLFF.

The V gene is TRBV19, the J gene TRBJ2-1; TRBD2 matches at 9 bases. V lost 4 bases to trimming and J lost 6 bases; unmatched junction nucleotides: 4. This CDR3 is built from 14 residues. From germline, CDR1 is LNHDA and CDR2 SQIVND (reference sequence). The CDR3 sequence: CASSRAGGTNEQFF. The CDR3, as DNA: TGTGCCAGTAGTAGGGCGGGGGGGACCAATGAGCAGTTCTTC.

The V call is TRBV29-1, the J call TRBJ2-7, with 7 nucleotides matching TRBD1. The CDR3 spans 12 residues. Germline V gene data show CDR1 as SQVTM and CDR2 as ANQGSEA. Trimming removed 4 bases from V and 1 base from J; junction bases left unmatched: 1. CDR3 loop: CSVGQGSYEQYF. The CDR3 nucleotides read TGCAGCGTTGGACAGGGTTCCTACGAGCAGTACTTC.

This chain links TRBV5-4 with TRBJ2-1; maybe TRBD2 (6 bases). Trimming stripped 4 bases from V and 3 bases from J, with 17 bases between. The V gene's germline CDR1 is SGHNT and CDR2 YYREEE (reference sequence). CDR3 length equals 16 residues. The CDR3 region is CASSRPHPGDYNEQFF. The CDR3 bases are TGTGCCAGCAGCAGGCCCCACCCGGGAGACTACAATGAGCAGTTCTTC.

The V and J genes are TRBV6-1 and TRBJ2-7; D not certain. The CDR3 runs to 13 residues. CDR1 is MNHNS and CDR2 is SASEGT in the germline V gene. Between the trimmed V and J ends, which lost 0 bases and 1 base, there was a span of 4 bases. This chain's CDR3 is CASSEAGSYEQYF. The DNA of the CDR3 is TGTGCCAGCAGTGAAGCAGGTTCCTACGAGCAGTACTTC.

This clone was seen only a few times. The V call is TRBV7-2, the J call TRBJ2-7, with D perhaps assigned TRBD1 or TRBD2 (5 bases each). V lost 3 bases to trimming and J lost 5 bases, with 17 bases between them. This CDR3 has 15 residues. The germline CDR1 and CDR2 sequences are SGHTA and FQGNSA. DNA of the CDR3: TGTGCCAGCAGCTTGGGGGTAGCCGTAGTCCACGAGCAGTACTTC. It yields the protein CASSLGVAVVHEQYF.

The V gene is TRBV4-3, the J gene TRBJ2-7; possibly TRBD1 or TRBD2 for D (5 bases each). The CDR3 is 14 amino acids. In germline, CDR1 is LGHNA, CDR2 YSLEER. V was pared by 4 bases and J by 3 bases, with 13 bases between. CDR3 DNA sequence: TGCGCCAGCAGCCCAGGCCTGGGGGACTACGAGCAGTACTTC. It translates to CASSPGLGDYEQYF.

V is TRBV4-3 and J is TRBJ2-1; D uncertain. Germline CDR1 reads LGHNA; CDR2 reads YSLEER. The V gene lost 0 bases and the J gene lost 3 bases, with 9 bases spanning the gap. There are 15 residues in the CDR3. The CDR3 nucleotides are TGCGCCAGCAGCCAAGAAGGATTCAGCTACAATGAGCAGTTCTTC. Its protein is CASSQEGFSYNEQFF.

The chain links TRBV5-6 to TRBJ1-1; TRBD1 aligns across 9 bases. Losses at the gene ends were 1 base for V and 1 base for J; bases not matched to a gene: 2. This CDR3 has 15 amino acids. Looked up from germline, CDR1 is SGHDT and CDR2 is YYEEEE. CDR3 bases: TGTGCCAGCAGCTTGATGGGACAGGGGAACACTGAAGCTTTCTTT. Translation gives CASSLMGQGNTEAFF.

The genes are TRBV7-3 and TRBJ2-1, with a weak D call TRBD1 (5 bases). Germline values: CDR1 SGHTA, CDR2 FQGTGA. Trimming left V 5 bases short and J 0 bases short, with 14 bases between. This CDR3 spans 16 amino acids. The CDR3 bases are TGTGCCAGCAGCCGTACAGGACGGACCTCCTACAATGAGCAGTTCTTC. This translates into CASSRTGRTSYNEQFF.

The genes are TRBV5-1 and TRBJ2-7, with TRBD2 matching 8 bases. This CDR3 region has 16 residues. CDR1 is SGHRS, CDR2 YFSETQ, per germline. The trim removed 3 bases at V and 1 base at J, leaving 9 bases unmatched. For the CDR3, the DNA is TGCGCCAGCAGCTCCACCGGGACTAGGGGTTCCTACGAGCAGTACTTC. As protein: CASSSTGTRGSYEQYF.

CDR3 DNA: TGTGCCAGCAGCTCAGGACAGGTGGGCACTGAAGCTTTCTTT. This codes for CASSSGQVGTEAFF. The V gene is TRBV7-3, the J gene TRBJ1-1; 7 positions agree with TRBD1. The J segment lost 4 bases and the V segment lost 4 bases, leaving 6 bases of the junction unmatched. Germline-derived CDR1 and CDR2 are SGHTA and FQGTGA. This CDR3 has 14 residues.

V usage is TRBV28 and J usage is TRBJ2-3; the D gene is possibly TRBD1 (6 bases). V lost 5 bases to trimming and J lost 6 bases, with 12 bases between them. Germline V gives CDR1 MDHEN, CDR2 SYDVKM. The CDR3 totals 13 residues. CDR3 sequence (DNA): TGTGCCAGCAGTATAATGAGGGGGGATACGCAGTATTTT. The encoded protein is CASSIMRGDTQYF.

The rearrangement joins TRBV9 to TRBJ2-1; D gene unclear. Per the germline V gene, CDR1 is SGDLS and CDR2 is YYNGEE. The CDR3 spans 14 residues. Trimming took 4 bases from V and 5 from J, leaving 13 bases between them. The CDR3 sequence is CASSMDPADNEQFF. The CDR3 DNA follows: TGTGCCAGCAGCATGGACCCTGCAGACAATGAGCAGTTCTTC.

This chain's CDR3 is CASSLAPGQIVTYNEQFF. The CDR3 nucleotides read TGCGCCAGCAGCTTGGCACCGGGACAGATCGTCACCTACAATGAGCAGTTCTTC. This chain joins TRBV5-1 and TRBJ2-1; 7 bases align to TRBD1. Trimming removed 0 bases from V and 2 bases from J; junction bases left unmatched: 11. Germline CDR1 and CDR2: SGHRS and YFSETQ. This CDR3 comprises 18 residues.

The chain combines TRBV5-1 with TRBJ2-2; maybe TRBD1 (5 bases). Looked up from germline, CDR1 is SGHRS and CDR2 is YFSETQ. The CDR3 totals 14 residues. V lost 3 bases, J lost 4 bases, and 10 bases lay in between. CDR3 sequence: CASSSLDSTGELFF. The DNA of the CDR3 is TGCGCCAGCAGCTCCCTAGACAGCACCGGGGAGCTGTTTTTT.

CDR3 sequence reads: CASREGQTNTGELFF. The DNA of the CDR3 is TGTGCCAGCAGGGAGGGACAGACGAACACCGGGGAGCTGTTTTTT. J is TRBJ2-2 and V is TRBV28; weak D call: TRBD1 (7 bases). In germline, CDR1 is MDHEN, CDR2 SYDVKM. The CDR3 has 15 residues. V lost 6 bases, J lost 0 bases, and 11 bases lay in between.

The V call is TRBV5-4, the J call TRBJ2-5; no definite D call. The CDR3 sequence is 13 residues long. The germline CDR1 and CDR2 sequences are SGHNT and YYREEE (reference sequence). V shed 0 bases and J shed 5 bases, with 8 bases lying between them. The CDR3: CASSLEMGETQYF. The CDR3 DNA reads TGTGCCAGCAGCTTGGAAATGGGCGAGACCCAGTACTTC.

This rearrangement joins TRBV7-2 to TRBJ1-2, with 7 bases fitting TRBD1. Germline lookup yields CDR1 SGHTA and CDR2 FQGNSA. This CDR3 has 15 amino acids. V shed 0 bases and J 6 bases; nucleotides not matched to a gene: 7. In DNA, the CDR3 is TGTGCCAGCAGCTTAGCGGCATCGACAGGGCATGGCTACACCTTC. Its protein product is CASSLAASTGHGYTF.

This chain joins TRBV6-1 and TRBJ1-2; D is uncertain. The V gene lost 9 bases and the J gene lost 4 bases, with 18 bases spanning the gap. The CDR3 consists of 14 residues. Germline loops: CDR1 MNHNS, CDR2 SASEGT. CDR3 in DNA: TGTGCCAGTTTGGCAGGCGGAAGAGGCTATGGCTACACCTTC. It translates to CASLAGGRGYGYTF.

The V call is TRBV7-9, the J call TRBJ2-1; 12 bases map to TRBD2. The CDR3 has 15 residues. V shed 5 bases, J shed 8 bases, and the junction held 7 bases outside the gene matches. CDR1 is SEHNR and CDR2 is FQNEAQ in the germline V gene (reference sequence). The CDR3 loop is CASSKASGRGHEQFF. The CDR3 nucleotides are TGTGCCAGCAGCAAAGCTAGCGGGAGGGGGCATGAGCAGTTCTTC.

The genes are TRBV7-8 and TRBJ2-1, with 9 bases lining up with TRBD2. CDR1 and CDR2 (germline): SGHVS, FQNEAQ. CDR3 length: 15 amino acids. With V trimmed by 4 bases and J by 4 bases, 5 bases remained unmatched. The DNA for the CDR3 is TGTGCCAGCAGCTATCGACTAGCGGTATACAATGAGCAGTTCTTC. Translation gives CASSYRLAVYNEQFF.

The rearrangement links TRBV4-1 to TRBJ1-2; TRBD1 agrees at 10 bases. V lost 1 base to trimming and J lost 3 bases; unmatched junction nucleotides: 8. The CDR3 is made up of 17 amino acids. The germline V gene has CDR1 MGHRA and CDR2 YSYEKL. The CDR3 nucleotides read TGCGCCAGCAGCCAAGGGGGGACAGGGGATGGAGACTATGGCTACACCTTC. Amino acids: CASSQGGTGDGDYGYTF.